The rows below give T cell receptor beta chains drawn from one sample of a study of cytomegalovirus exposure and HLA in healthy donors. Data came from immunoSEQ multiplex PCR; TCRdb stores just in-frame clones and leaves some out. The sample holds about 160,000 clones; roughly 80% are singletons and the top ten take around 1.5%. The sample taken for sequencing was PBMCs. Source of these receptors: a woman in her 30s in good health and CMV-seronegative. Each CDR3 is given with its conserved first and last residue. The order of the fields is V gene, J gene, clone size, D gene, CDR3 DNA, CDR3 protein. A D gene is named only where the DNA matches it firmly. Size is omitted from some rows. Given values are once, few, many or a class for expanded clones.

TRBV30	TRBJ1-2	.	.	TGTGCCTGGAGTGCGCGGCAGTATGGCTACACCTTC	CAWSARQYGYTF
TRBV6-1	TRBJ1-2	few	TRBD1	TGTGCCAGCAATACTGGAGCGGCAGGGGGCTTTGGCTACACCTTC	CASNTGAAGGFGYTF
TRBV30	TRBJ1-2	.	.	TGTGCCTGGGTAAGGGGCGGCGCCGGGAACTATGGCTACACCTTC	CAWVRGGAGNYGYTF
TRBV5-6	TRBJ2-5	.	TRBD2	TGTGCCAGCACCCCGTGGACTAGCGGGGACCAAGAGACCCAGTACTTC	CASTPWTSGDQETQYF
TRBV5-1	TRBJ2-1	.	.	TGCGCCAGCAGCTTCGGGCTAGCGCTGGGAGATGAGCAGTTCTTC	CASSFGLALGDEQFF
TRBV27	TRBJ2-5	once	TRBD2	TGTGCCAGCAGTTTGTGGGCCGGCGAGCGGGGTGAGACCCAGTACTTC	CASSLWAGERGETQYF
TRBV11-1	TRBJ2-1	.	.	TGTGCCAGCAGCTTAGGCAGAAACAATGAGCAGTTCTTC	CASSLGRNNEQFF
TRBV18	TRBJ1-2	.	TRBD1	TGTGCCAGCTCACCGGGACAGGACTACTATGGCTACACCTTC	CASSPGQDYYGYTF
TRBV10-3	TRBJ2-1	once	TRBD1	TGTGCCATCAGTGTGGGACAGGTAAGCTCCTACAATGAGCAGTTCTTC	CAISVGQVSSYNEQFF
TRBV5-6	TRBJ2-1	.	TRBD1	TGTGCCAGCAGCCCGTTAGACGGGACAGGGTACAATGAGCAGTTCTTC	CASSPLDGTGYNEQFF
TRBV6-5	TRBJ1-3	.	TRBD1	TGTGCCAGCAGATCGGGACAGCTCTCTGGAAACACCATATATTTT	CASRSGQLSGNTIYF
TRBV18	TRBJ2-7	.	TRBD1	TGTGCCAGCTCAGGTCGACAGGGGATGGGCTCCTACGAGCAGTACTTC	CASSGRQGMGSYEQYF
TRBV11-3	TRBJ2-2	many	TRBD1	TGTGCCAGCAGCCCCCTACGGACAGGGTTTAGGGCCGGGGAGCTGTTTTTT	CASSPLRTGFRAGELFF
TRBV18	TRBJ1-2	few	TRBD1	TGTGCCAGCTCACCAACCCGGGACAGCGATGGCTACACCTTC	CASSPTRDSDGYTF
TRBV29-1	TRBJ1-1	.	TRBD1	TGCAGCACGACAGGGCCGCAGACCATGAACACTGAAGCTTTCTTT	CSTTGPQTMNTEAFF
TRBV18	TRBJ2-3	.	.	TGTGCCAGCTCACCCGGTACCACAGATACGCAGTATTTT	CASSPGTTDTQYF
TRBV6-5	TRBJ2-5	.	.	TGTGCCAGCAGTTCCCCGGATAGAGGGCAAGAGACCCAGTACTTC	CASSSPDRGQETQYF
TRBV1	TRBJ2-1	once	.	TGCACCAGCAGCCAAGCCCCTAGCGGTGCGGGGGTCAATGAGCAGTTCTTC	CTSSQAPSGAGVNEQFF
TRBV5-1	TRBJ1-1	.	.	TGCGCCAGCAGCTTGCCGGGATTGGACACTGAAGCTTTCTTT	CASSLPGLDTEAFF
TRBV19	TRBJ1-1	.	.	TGTGCCAGTAGTATAGCGGGGGTCGTGCTGAACACTGAAGCTTTCTTT	CASSIAGVVLNTEAFF
TRBV16	TRBJ2-1	few	.	TGTGCCAGCAGCCCGTTGCTAGCGAACGACAATGAGCAGTTCTTC	CASSPLLANDNEQFF
TRBV7-6	TRBJ1-4	once	.	TGTGCCAGCAGCTTAGGGGGAGTGGCTCCTAATGAAAAACTGTTTTTT	CASSLGGVAPNEKLFF
TRBV1	TRBJ1-2	.	.	TGCACCAGCAGCCAAGTTCGGGGAGGCTATGGCTACACCTTC	CTSSQVRGGYGYTF
TRBV7-2	TRBJ2-3	.	TRBD1	TGTGCCAGCAGCCGAAAACGAGGGGGACAGAGGACAGATACGCAGTATTTT	CASSRKRGGQRTDTQYF
TRBV21-1	TRBJ1-6	.	.	TGTGCCAGCAGCCGCGGGGAAAGCTCCTATAATTCACCCCTCCACTTT	CASSRGESSYNSPLHF
TRBV9	TRBJ2-6	.	.	TGTGCCAGCAGCCCCCCTACCTCAGGGGCCTCTGGGGCCAACGTCCTGACTTTC	CASSPPTSGASGANVLTF
TRBV7-9	TRBJ1-4	.	.	TGTGCCAGCAGCTTCTCAGGGCCAACTAATGAAAAACTGTTTTTT	CASSFSGPTNEKLFF
TRBV14	TRBJ1-1	once	.	TGTGCCAGCAGCCAACAGCGAAACACTGAAGCTTTCTTT	CASSQQRNTEAFF
TRBV6-5	TRBJ1-4	.	.	TGTGCCAGCAGTTACGGAGGGGTGAATGAAAAACTGTTTTTT	CASSYGGVNEKLFF
TRBV7-2	TRBJ1-2	.	.	TGTGCCAGCAGCTTAGCCAGGGTGGTCGGCTACACCTTC	CASSLARVVGYTF
TRBV5-1	TRBJ2-5	.	TRBD1	TGCGCCAGCTACGGGACAGGGGGGGAGACCCAGTACTTC	CASYGTGGETQYF
TRBV7-3	TRBJ2-5	.	TRBD1	TGTGCCAGCAGCTTAACAGGGGGCGAGGGGGAGACCCAGTACTTC	CASSLTGGEGETQYF
TRBV5-1	TRBJ2-2	.	.	TGCGCCAGCAGCCGGGACACAGCGAACACCGGGGAGCTGTTTTTT	CASSRDTANTGELFF
TRBV5-1	TRBJ1-2	.	TRBD1	TGCGCCAGCAGCTTGGAAGGGGGCGAAAACTATGGCTACACCTTC	CASSLEGGENYGYTF
TRBV4-1	TRBJ2-7	.	TRBD2	TGCGCCAGCAGCCAAGATCGGGCAGCGGGGGGCATCCTCTACGAGCAGTACTTC	CASSQDRAAGGILYEQYF
TRBV6-6	TRBJ2-6	.	.	TGTGCCAGCGGAAGCCGGGTCAGCTCTGGGGCCAACGTCCTGACTTTC	CASGSRVSSGANVLTF
TRBV30	TRBJ1-1	.	TRBD1	TGTGCCTGGAGTCCACCGGACAGGACGAACACTGAAGCTTTCTTT	CAWSPPDRTNTEAFF
TRBV19	TRBJ1-6	.	.	TGTGCCAGTAGTAACCGACAGCCCACGTCACCCCTCCACTTT	CASSNRQPTSPLHF
TRBV10-3	TRBJ1-1	.	.	TGTGCCATCAGTGGCCCGGGGAGGAACACTGAAGCTTTCTTT	CAISGPGRNTEAFF
TRBV4-1	TRBJ2-7	.	.	TGCGCCAGCAGCCCAGGTGACAACTCCTACGAGCAGTACTTC	CASSPGDNSYEQYF
TRBV5-6	TRBJ1-5	.	.	TGTGCCAGCAGCCCGCGGGACGGTAACAATCAGCCCCAGCATTTT	CASSPRDGNNQPQHF
TRBV6-6	TRBJ1-5	few	.	TGTGCCAGCAGTTCCGGACAGCATCAGCCCCAGCATTTT	CASSSGQHQPQHF
TRBV5-1	TRBJ2-5	.	TRBD1	TGCGCCAGCAGCTCCTCCGGGACAGGGCCCCGAGAGACCCAGTACTTC	CASSSSGTGPRETQYF
TRBV20-1	TRBJ1-2	.	.	TGCAGTGCTAGAGTTGAGGCTGGCTACACCTTC	CSARVEAGYTF
TRBV30	TRBJ2-1	once	TRBD2	TGTGCCTGGATGGGACTATCAGGTGAGCAGTTCTTC	CAWMGLSGEQFF
TRBV2	TRBJ1-1	.	.	TGTGCCAGCAGTTGGGCCCAGCTCGGCACTGAAGCTTTCTTT	CASSWAQLGTEAFF
TRBV21-1	TRBJ2-3	.	.	TGTGCCAGCAGCAAAGGATCACGGTGCACAGATACGCAGTATTTT	CASSKGSRCTDTQYF
TRBV27	TRBJ1-2	.	TRBD1	TGTGCCAGCAGTTTAGACAGGGGAAACTATGGCTACACCTTC	CASSLDRGNYGYTF
TRBV7-2	TRBJ1-2	once	TRBD1	TGTGCCAGCAGCCCCCAGGTGACAGGGCTGTTTGGCTACACCTTC	CASSPQVTGLFGYTF
TRBV7-9	TRBJ2-1	.	TRBD1	TGTGCCAGCTCCTGGGGGACAGGGTCCTACAATGAGCAGTTCTTC	CASSWGTGSYNEQFF
TRBV23-1	TRBJ1-1	.	.	TGCGCCAGCCCGGGAGAGAGGGTCGCAGCTTTCTTT	CASPGERVAAFF
TRBV27	TRBJ1-1	.	.	TGTGCCAGCAGTTTATCAGGAGGGGAGGCTTTCTTT	CASSLSGGEAFF
TRBV4-1	TRBJ2-7	.	.	TGCGCCAGCAGCCAAGATCCAGCGAACTCCTACGAGCAGTACTTC	CASSQDPANSYEQYF